This T cell receptor beta chain was identified in a study of cytomegalovirus exposure and HLA in healthy donors (dated 2017 in TCRdb). Regarding the research as a whole: The 650 to 800 repertoires of the first cohort and the 120 validation repertoires were produced on the same platform, according to a later analysis. The study aimed to test whether cataloging public T cell receptors could reveal signatures of past pathogen exposure. To predict cytomegalovirus infection status, the study brought together high-throughput TCR immunosequencing, statistical association of individual TCRs with disease status, and machine learning. In addition to the first cohort of around 670 subjects, a separate validation cohort of over 90 different subjects was used.

Libraries were built with the immunoSEQ multiplex PCR assay. The source study handled its data this way. A statistical classification framework was built to diagnose cytomegalovirus status from the catalog of TCR beta chain sequences. In its TCRdb copy, this immuneACCESS table keeps in-frame sequences only and misses some clones. Where compared with another copy, unresolved V genes explain less than half of these, and the others have no known cause. V and J calls and clone size are as listed in that table; D and trimming were resolved from the DNA. This sample gives a few hundred thousand clones in total; roughly 88% of them show up just once. The ten largest clonotypes hold approximately 0.84% of the sample. The donors were included in the validation cohort of over a hundred subjects, a group kept apart from the 666-subject first cohort. This clone was counted only a few times. What this receptor recognizes is not known. Base qualities are not recorded, but no much larger clone differs from it by a single base.

Overall study results and their limits: The classifier was reported to diagnose cytomegalovirus status with high specificity and sensitivity in both the original and validation cohorts. A later analysis had no HLA typing for the validation cohort, so co-occurrence there was scored across all 120 repertoires. A later analysis found that TCRs clustered in the first cohort also tended to co-occur in the 100 to 150 validation repertoires, with approximately 93% of cluster scores above 0. It was suggested by the authors that the approach could potentially be generalized to other disease states and immunological phenotypes. Most TCR sequences were seen in very few donors, while some public TCRs were found in many individuals. In vitro tests confirmed that a few of the cytomegalovirus-associated TCR beta chains recognize cytomegalovirus antigens. In the study, 150 to 200 TCR beta chains were listed as associated with cytomegalovirus.

This clonotype was obtained from a woman younger than 30 in good health and CMV-seronegative. Sequencing was done on a sample of PBMCs.

The sequence in DNA is TGTGCCACCGAACAGGGACAGATAGAAGAGACCCAGTACTTC. It specifies CATEQGQIEETQYF. This sequence uses TRBV2 and TRBJ2-5; 7 nucleotides in the junction match TRBD1. The CDR3 covers 14 residues, taking in both the cysteine and the phenylalanine. Only the CDR3 DNA stays, 42 bases, in frame from base 1. Here V drops 10 bases and J drops 3 bases, and the junction holds 11 bases not matched to any gene. From a lookup of the germline V gene, CDR1 and CDR2 are SNHLY and FYNNEI.